Below, 31 T cell receptor beta chains from the same sample are listed, as sequenced in a study of blood T cell repertoires in COVID-19 (dated by TCRdb to the early 2020s). Library prep was done by the immunoSEQ multiplex PCR assay. Held by TCRdb, this immuneACCESS table contains in-frame sequences only and omits some clones. Under half of the omission traces to an unresolved V gene where checked; the cause of the rest is unknown. The sample data list approximately 490,000 clones, and around 90% of these were observed just once. The top ten clonotypes cover about 0.7% of the sample. The source material was PBMCs or T cells enriched from blood (not recorded which). The source of these receptors is a woman in her late teens or twenties who had recovered from COVID-19.

The chain links TRBV28 to TRBJ2-4, with D maybe TRBD1 (7 bases). The CDR3 is 13 residues long. In germline, CDR1 is MDHEN, CDR2 SYDVKM. V was trimmed by 6 bases and J by 8 bases, leaving 14 bases between them. The DNA of the CDR3 is TGTGCCAGCAGGGAGGGGGCGGTTGACATTCAGTACTTC. This gives the protein CASREGAVDIQYF.

V usage is TRBV10-1 and J usage is TRBJ1-6; 9 nucleotides line up with TRBD1. Germline V gene data show CDR1 as WNHNN and CDR2 as SYGVQD (reference sequence). V trimming: 3 bases; J trimming: 8 bases; junction bases outside the gene matches: 8. The CDR3 totals 16 residues. The DNA for the CDR3 is TGCGCCAGCAGTGACGGACAGGGGCCCCGGGATTCACCCCTCCACTTT. This encodes CASSDGQGPRDSPLHF.

Worth noting for this clone: The junction and the germline gene differ at one end; a read error may be behind it. The rearrangement joins TRBV2 to TRBJ2-3; perhaps TRBD2 as D (5 bases). CDR3 size: 11 residues. Germline CDR1 SNHLY, CDR2 FYNNEI. CDR3 amino acids: CASTQAGHYTF. Written as DNA, the CDR3 is TGTGCCAGCACTCAGGCGGGCCATTATACTTTT.

The chain combines TRBV5-4 with TRBJ1-3, with D tentatively TRBD1 (6 bases). Germline-derived CDR1 and CDR2 are SGHNT and YYREEE (reference sequence). V was pared by 0 bases and J by 6 bases, with 10 bases between. This CDR3 is built from 14 residues. The CDR3 spells CASSLDRAENTIYF. The CDR3 region has the DNA TGTGCCAGCAGCTTGGACAGGGCTGAAAACACCATATATTTT. Based on the CDR3 plus reference TRBV5-4 and TRBJ1-3, the full variable domain is ETGVTQSPTHLIKTRGQQVTLRCSSQSGHNTVSWYQQALGQGPQFIFQYYREEENGRGNFPPRFSGLQFPNYSSELNVNALELDDSALYLCASSLDRAENTIYFGEGSWLTVV.

The chain links TRBV15 to TRBJ1-6, with TRBD1 as a possible D gene (6 bases). CDR3 length equals 15 residues. Germline CDR1 and CDR2: LNHNV and YYDKDF (reference sequence). V shed 2 bases and J shed 5 bases, with 10 bases lying between them. The CDR3 DNA is TGTGCCACCAGCAGAAGTACAGGGCATAATTCACCCCTCCACTTT. It codes for CATSRSTGHNSPLHF.

V gene TRBV4-1 combines with J gene TRBJ1-2; 8 bases agree with TRBD1. V was pared by 2 bases and J by 4 bases, with 6 bases of the junction left unmatched. The CDR3 is made up of 15 amino acids. Germline assignment: CDR1 MGHRA and CDR2 YSYEKL. Here the CDR3 DNA reads TGCGCCAGCAGCCAACCGGACAGGGACCTCTATGGCTACACCTTC. Residues: CASSQPDRDLYGYTF.

The chain employs TRBV28 and TRBJ1-6; 8 bases match TRBD1. Germline CDR1 reads MDHEN; CDR2 reads SYDVKM. With V trimmed by 7 bases and J by 9 bases, 5 bases remained unmatched. CDR3 length: 13 amino acids. CDR3: CASKGQESSPLHF. In DNA, the CDR3 is TGTGCCAGCAAGGGACAGGAGAGTTCACCCCTCCACTTT.

This clone was detected a few times. V and J are TRBV5-1 and TRBJ1-5; D is unresolved. Germline values: CDR1 SGHRS, CDR2 YFSETQ. The germline V and J ends were trimmed by 0 bases and 3 bases, with 10 bases remaining between them. This CDR3 has 15 amino acids. CDR3 in amino acids: CASSLDAGLNQPQHF. The CDR3 nucleotides read TGCGCCAGCAGCTTGGATGCAGGACTCAATCAGCCCCAGCATTTT. The whole variable domain, remainder taken from reference TRBV5-1 and TRBJ1-5, is KAGVTQTPRYLIKTRGQQVTLSCSPISGHRSVSWYQQTPGQGLQFLFEYFSETQRNKGNFPGRFSGRQFSNSRSEMNVSTLELGDSALYLCASSLDAGLNQPQHFGDGTRLSIL.

J is TRBJ2-3 and V is TRBV7-2; no firm D call. V was pared by 3 bases and J by 7 bases, with 14 bases between. The CDR3 is made up of 14 amino acids. Germline V lookup: CDR1 SGHTA, CDR2 FQGNSA. The CDR3 DNA follows: TGTGCCAGCAGCTTTGGCCCTTTACCGAATACGCAGTATTTT. It translates to CASSFGPLPNTQYF.

The gene calls are TRBV15 and TRBJ2-7; no clear D gene. Germline CDR1 LNHNV, CDR2 YYDKDF (reference sequence). The CDR3 runs to 16 residues. The V and J ends lost 4 bases and 1 base respectively, with 17 bases between them. In DNA form, the CDR3 reads TGTGCCACCAGCATAACAGAGTTCAGGTGTTCCTACGAGCAGTACTTC. Encoded protein: CATSITEFRCSYEQYF.

CDR3 DNA: TGTGCCAGCAGTTTGACAGGGAGCTCCTACGAGCAGTACTTC. Protein product: CASSLTGSSYEQYF. The rearrangement joins TRBV5-6 to TRBJ2-7; 7 nucleotides agree with TRBD1. The CDR3 consists of 14 residues. Trimming cost V 5 bases and J 0 bases; bases outside gene matches: 5. The germline CDR1 and CDR2 sequences are SGHDT and YYEEEE.

This chain joins TRBV12-2 and TRBJ2-3; TRBD2 is the table's D call, not checked against the DNA. TRBV12-2 is a known pseudogene. This CDR3 comprises 23 residues. The CDR3 protein is CASRPGLAGRLTRNSDDTDTQYF. The CDR3 bases are TGTGCAAGTCGCCCCGGACTAGCGGGACGGCTAACGAGGAACTCGGACGACACAGATACGCAGTATTTT.

Comment on this clone: The sample holds other DNA sequences that translate to the same CDR3. The rearrangement joins TRBV7-9 to TRBJ2-1; no clear D gene. Trimming took off 3 bases at V and 10 bases at J, with 7 bases between the two ends. Germline CDR1 and CDR2: SEHNR and FQNEAQ (reference sequence). The CDR3 is 11 residues long. The DNA for the CDR3 is TGTGCCAGCAGCTTTTCCGGGGAGCAGTTCTTC. Amino acids: CASSFSGEQFF.

The chain employs TRBV21-1 and TRBJ1-2; the D call in the table, TRBD1, was not verified against the DNA. TRBV21-1 is described as a pseudogene. The CDR3 contains 16 residues. This CDR3 reads CASSKHFGARGYGYTF. As DNA, the CDR3 is TGTGCCAGCAGCAAGCACTTTGGGGCAAGAGGCTATGGCTACACCTTC.

This clone was detected only once. The CDR3 spells CASSRTWAVTVEYEQYF. The CDR3 nucleotides are TGTGCCAGCAGCCGAACTTGGGCTGTGACAGTTGAGTACGAGCAGTACTTC. This chain links TRBV5-5 with TRBJ2-7; the D gene is possibly TRBD1 (5 bases). This CDR3 region has 17 residues. The V gene lost 4 bases and the J gene lost 4 bases, with 24 bases spanning the gap. Per germline, CDR1 SGHKS and CDR2 YYEKEE (reference sequence).

This CDR3 reads CASSQGSGLGYTF. CDR3 sequence (DNA): TGTGCCAGCAGTCAGGGGTCGGGGTTAGGCTACACCTTC. The chain has TRBV28 and TRBJ1-2, with D tentatively TRBD1 (6 bases). CDR1 MDHEN and CDR2 SYDVKM come from the germline V gene. Trimming shortened V by 5 bases and J by 8 bases, and 15 bases separated the two germline ends. CDR3 length: 13 residues.

The rearrangement uses TRBV5-1 and TRBJ1-1; TRBD1 matches at 11 bases. The CDR3 is 17 amino acids. Trimming cost V 0 bases and J 3 bases; bases outside gene matches: 7. Germline values: CDR1 SGHRS, CDR2 YFSETQ. CDR3 sequence reads: CASSLGGTGGRDTEAFF. CDR3 sequence (DNA): TGCGCCAGCAGCTTGGGAGGGACAGGGGGTAGGGACACTGAAGCTTTCTTT.

This clone occurred once. The rearrangement links TRBV29-1 to TRBJ1-2; 9 bases line up with TRBD1. This CDR3 has 13 residues. Germline CDR1 and CDR2: SQVTM and ANQGSEA. Unmatched junction bases numbered 8, after V lost 6 bases and J lost 6 bases. The CDR3 spells CSVGLTGGNGYTF. In DNA form, the CDR3 reads TGCAGCGTCGGGCTAACAGGGGGCAATGGCTACACCTTC.

The V call is TRBV11-3, the J call TRBJ2-1, with a tentative D call TRBD1 (5 bases). The CDR3 runs to 13 residues. Per the germline V gene, CDR1 is SGHNT and CDR2 is YENEEA. Trimming left V 4 bases short and J 5 bases short, with 9 bases between. CDR3 residues: CASSSGPDNEQFF. The CDR3 nucleotides are TGTGCCAGCAGCTCAGGGCCGGACAATGAGCAGTTCTTC.

The chain uses TRBV5-4 and TRBJ2-3, with D uncertain. CDR3 length: 12 residues. CDR1 and CDR2 (germline): SGHNT, YYREEE (reference sequence). The V and J ends lost 4 bases and 6 bases respectively, with 9 bases between them. The CDR3 loop reads CASSRQVDTQYF. CDR3 nucleotides: TGTGCCAGCAGCCGACAAGTGGATACGCAGTATTTT.

The chain uses TRBV28 and TRBJ1-1; TRBD1 is a possible D gene (6 bases). CDR1 and CDR2 from the germline V gene are MDHEN and SYDVKM. Trimming removed 6 bases at V and 2 bases at J, with 16 bases between. The CDR3 has 15 residues. CDR3 nucleotide sequence: TGTGCCAGCAGCTTAATAGGGGGGGGTAACACTGAAGCTTTCTTT. Its translation: CASSLIGGGNTEAFF.

This clone was picked up one time. The chain recombines TRBV19 with TRBJ2-5; 14 positions agree with TRBD2. V was pared by 5 bases and J by 4 bases, with 12 bases of the junction left unmatched. Germline V gene sequence: CDR1 LNHDA, CDR2 SQIVND (reference sequence). The CDR3 runs to 18 residues. The CDR3 loop is CASSPGTSGGDVGETQYF. The CDR3 nucleotides are TGTGCCAGTAGTCCCGGGACTAGCGGGGGCGACGTCGGAGAGACCCAGTACTTC.

This clone was seen a handful of times. This chain links TRBV30 with TRBJ1-4; D might be TRBD1 (6 bases). V shed 0 bases and J shed 8 bases, with 13 bases lying between them. This CDR3 contains 14 residues. Germline CDR1 reads GTSNPN; CDR2 reads SVGIG (reference sequence). The DNA for the CDR3 is TGTGCCTGGAGTGTACGTAACAGGGACGAAAAACTGTTTTTT. Amino acid sequence: CAWSVRNRDEKLFF.

V and J are TRBV6-5 and TRBJ1-5, with D tentatively TRBD1 (5 bases). There are 12 residues in the CDR3. The germline CDR1 and CDR2 sequences are MNHEY and SVGAGI. Trimming left V 7 bases short and J 1 base short, with 5 bases between. The CDR3 sequence: CASTGSNQPQHF. CDR3 DNA: TGTGCCAGCACAGGGAGCAATCAGCCCCAGCATTTT.

This chain joins TRBV3-1 (or the pseudogene TRBV3-2) and TRBJ2-5; TRBD2 agrees at 8 bases. CDR3 size: 15 residues. V dropped 3 bases and J dropped 7; count of bases not matched to a gene: 10. Germline values: CDR1 LGHDT, CDR2 YNNKEL (reference sequence). In nucleotides, the CDR3 is TGTGCCAGCAGCCAGGAGGGTGGCGGGGGGCGGACCCAGTACTTC. It specifies CASSQEGGGGRTQYF.

This chain uses TRBV18 with TRBJ2-5, with D maybe TRBD2 (6 bases). CDR3 length: 14 amino acids. V gave up 2 bases and J gave up 2 bases, with 9 bases separating them. Looked up from germline, CDR1 is KGHSH and CDR2 is LQKENI. CDR3 region: CASSPAEGQETQYF. CDR3 sequence (DNA): TGTGCCAGCTCACCAGCGGAGGGTCAAGAGACCCAGTACTTC.

The chain links TRBV28 to TRBJ2-2, with 11 bases that match TRBD1. Unmatched junction bases numbered 6, after V lost 6 bases and J lost 3 bases. Looked up from germline, CDR1 is MDHEN and CDR2 is SYDVKM. The CDR3 has 16 amino acids. The CDR3 DNA follows: TGTGCCAGCAGCCGATGGGGACAGGGGGACACCGGGGAGCTGTTTTTT. Translated, it gives CASSRWGQGDTGELFF.

The gene calls are TRBV5-6 and TRBJ1-2; 7 bases match TRBD1. Trimming took 3 bases from V and 4 from J; bases not matched to a gene: 6. Germline assignment: CDR1 SGHDT and CDR2 YYEEEE. There are 14 residues in the CDR3. CDR3 amino acids: CASSSRQGLYGYTF. In DNA form, the CDR3 reads TGTGCCAGCAGCTCCAGACAGGGCCTCTATGGCTACACCTTC. Together with reference TRBV5-6 and TRBJ1-2, the CDR3 gives the full variable domain: DAGVTQSPTHLIKTRGQQVTLRCSPKSGHDTVSWYQQALGQGPQFIFQYYEEEERQRGNFPDRFSGHQFPNYSSELNVNALLLGDSALYLCASSSRQGLYGYTFGSGTRLTVV.

The gene calls are TRBV11-2 and TRBJ1-6; TRBD1 is a possible D gene (6 bases). Germline CDR1 reads SGHAT; CDR2 reads FQNNGV. CDR3 length equals 15 residues. The V end lost 3 bases, the J end lost 6 bases, and 12 bases lay between the germline ends. CDR3 sequence: CASSFLGGPNSPLHF. The CDR3 bases are TGTGCCAGCAGCTTCCTTGGGGGCCCTAATTCACCCCTCCACTTT.

The table lists this clone with a count of one. This sequence joins TRBV7-9 and TRBJ1-1; no reliable D call. The CDR3 has 12 amino acids. Germline CDR1 SEHNR, CDR2 FQNEAQ (reference sequence). Trimming left V 8 bases short and J 11 bases short, with 18 bases between. The CDR3 loop is CASVFGVGTAFF. Written as DNA, the CDR3 is TGTGCCAGCGTCTTCGGGGTGGGAACGGCTTTCTTT. Filled out from reference TRBV7-9 and TRBJ1-1, the complete variable domain reads DTGVSQNPRHKITKRGQNVTFRCDPISEHNRLYWYRQTLGQGPEFLTYFQNEAQLEKSRLLSDRFSAERPKGSFSTLEIQRTEQGDSAMYLCASVFGVGTAFFGQGTRLTVV.

The chain recombines TRBV19 with TRBJ1-1, with D unclear. Germline CDR1 is LNHDA and CDR2 is SQIVND (reference sequence). Trimming stripped 0 bases from V and 5 bases from J, with 13 bases between. The CDR3 runs to 15 residues. The CDR3 nucleotides read TGTGCCAGTAGTATAGATCCGAGGGAACGGACTGAAGCTTTCTTT. It yields the protein CASSIDPRERTEAFF.